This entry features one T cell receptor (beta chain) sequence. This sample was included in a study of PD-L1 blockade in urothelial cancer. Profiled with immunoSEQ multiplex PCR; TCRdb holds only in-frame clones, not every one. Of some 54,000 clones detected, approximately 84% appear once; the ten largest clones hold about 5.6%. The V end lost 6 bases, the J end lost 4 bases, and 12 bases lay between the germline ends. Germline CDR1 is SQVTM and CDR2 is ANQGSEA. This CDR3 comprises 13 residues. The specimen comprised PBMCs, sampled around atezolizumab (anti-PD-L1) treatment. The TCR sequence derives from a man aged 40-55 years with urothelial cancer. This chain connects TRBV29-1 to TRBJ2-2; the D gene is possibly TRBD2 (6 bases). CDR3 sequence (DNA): TGCAGCGTGGGGAGGCGAGCCACCGGGGAGCTGTTTTTT. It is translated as CSVGRRATGELFF.